One and the same sample provided the 31 T cell receptor beta chains below, sequenced in a study of cytomegalovirus exposure and HLA in healthy donors. PCR employed 60 Vbeta and 13 Jbeta primers. Libraries were prepared by immunoSEQ multiplex PCR; TCRdb keeps only in-frame clonotypes and omits some of them. The table lists some 150,000 clones, 65% to 85% of them singletons. Sequenced input: PBMCs. Receptors originate from a male donor in good health and CMV-seronegative.

The J gene is TRBJ1-4, the V gene TRBV2, with 8 positions matching TRBD1. This CDR3 has 13 residues. CDR1 and CDR2 (germline): SNHLY, FYNNEI. V lost 3 bases, J lost 8 bases, and 2 bases stayed unmatched. CDR3 loop: CASSDRGLEKLFF. DNA for the CDR3: TGTGCCAGCAGTGACAGGGGGCTCGAAAAACTGTTTTTT.

This clone was observed at least ten times. The rearrangement links TRBV6-4 to TRBJ1-1, with D possibly matching TRBD1 (5 bases). The CDR3 loop spans 13 amino acids. CDR1 and CDR2 (germline): MRHNA, SNTAGT. V was trimmed by 4 bases and J by 3 bases, leaving 9 bases between them. CDR3 loop: CASSVGGHTEAFF. CDR3 in DNA: TGTGCCAGCAGTGTGGGGGGACACACTGAAGCTTTCTTT.

This sequence joins TRBV21-1 and TRBJ1-4; the D segment call TRBD1 is taken from the table without a DNA check. TRBV21-1 is a documented pseudogene. The CDR3 is made up of 12 amino acids. CDR3 DNA sequence: TGTGCCAGCACAGGGAAGGAAGAAAAACTGTTTTTT. Protein: CASTGKEEKLFF.

This rearrangement joins TRBV4-1 to TRBJ1-1; D possibly corresponds to TRBD1 (6 bases). This CDR3 comprises 17 residues. The germline V gene has CDR1 MGHRA and CDR2 YSYEKL. Trimming stripped 1 base from V and 2 bases from J, with 17 bases between. The CDR3 region is CASSQAWGRSLNTEAFF. The CDR3 coding sequence is TGCGCCAGCAGCCAAGCGTGGGGGCGGAGCCTAAACACTGAAGCTTTCTTT.

This chain uses TRBV6-6 with TRBJ1-4; a weak D match, TRBD1 (6 bases). The CDR3 runs to 15 residues. Per germline, CDR1 MNHNY and CDR2 SVGAGI (reference sequence). The germline V and J ends were trimmed by 0 bases and 2 bases, with 7 bases remaining between them. The CDR3 spells CASSYSGGTNEKLFF. The CDR3 coding sequence is TGTGCCAGCAGTTACTCAGGGGGTACTAATGAAAAACTGTTTTTT.

The chain recombines TRBV5-1 with TRBJ2-2; 7 bases are shared with TRBD1. This CDR3 has 15 amino acids. V lost 5 bases to trimming and J lost 6 bases; unmatched junction nucleotides: 10. CDR1 and CDR2 (germline): SGHRS, YFSETQ. The CDR3 bases are TGCGCCAGCAGTACTACAGGGGATGGCGCCGGGGAGCTGTTTTTT. Its translation: CASSTTGDGAGELFF. Supplemented by reference TRBV5-1 and TRBJ2-2, the full variable domain reads KAGVTQTPRYLIKTRGQQVTLSCSPISGHRSVSWYQQTPGQGLQFLFEYFSETQRNKGNFPGRFSGRQFSNSRSEMNVSTLELGDSALYLCASSTTGDGAGELFFGEGSRLTVL.

This clone was seen only a few times. This sequence joins TRBV5-6 and TRBJ2-3; D gene ambiguous. CDR3 size: 15 residues. CDR1 and CDR2 from the germline V gene are SGHDT and YYEEEE. The V gene lost 2 bases and the J gene lost 1 base, with 11 bases spanning the gap. CDR3 region: CASSLGDLGTDTQYF. As DNA, the CDR3 is TGTGCCAGCAGCTTAGGAGACCTAGGCACAGATACGCAGTATTTT.

The chain uses TRBV4-1 and TRBJ1-4; D is unresolved. The CDR3 runs to 17 residues. Looked up from germline, CDR1 is MGHRA and CDR2 is YSYEKL. Trimming left V 2 bases short and J 0 bases short, with 13 bases between. The CDR3 nucleotides read TGCGCCAGCAGCCAAAGCGGAAAGGCGGCAACTAATGAAAAACTGTTTTTT. Its translation: CASSQSGKAATNEKLFF.

The V and J genes are TRBV5-6 and TRBJ1-4, with 8 positions matching TRBD1. The CDR3 is 16 amino acids. Trimming cost V 4 bases and J 1 base; bases outside gene matches: 6. Per the germline V gene, CDR1 is SGHDT and CDR2 is YYEEEE. CDR3 protein: CASSRARGLTNEKLFF. The CDR3 region has the DNA TGTGCCAGCAGCCGCGCCAGGGGGCTAACTAATGAAAAACTGTTTTTT.

This chain links TRBV2 with TRBJ2-3; weak D call: TRBD1 (6 bases). V was cut by 7 bases and J by 0 bases, with 20 bases left in between. There are 17 residues in the CDR3. Per the germline V gene, CDR1 is SNHLY and CDR2 is FYNNEI. The CDR3 loop reads CASMEWTDNFSTDTQYF. The CDR3 region has the DNA TGTGCCAGCATGGAATGGACAGATAACTTTAGCACAGATACGCAGTATTTT.

The genes are TRBV6-1 and TRBJ1-5, with 9 nucleotides matching TRBD1. The length of the CDR3 is 15 residues. Germline-derived CDR1 and CDR2 are MNHNS and SASEGT. V dropped 7 bases and J dropped 4; count of bases not matched to a gene: 8. CDR3 sequence reads: CASTQTGGWNQPQHF. The CDR3 DNA reads as TGTGCCAGCACCCAGACAGGGGGTTGGAATCAGCCCCAGCATTTT.

The chain couples TRBV15 to TRBJ2-6, with D perhaps matching TRBD1 (6 bases). CDR3 length: 19 residues. With 8 bases removed from V and 0 bases from J, the gap between germline ends came to 23 bases. The germline CDR1 and CDR2 sequences are LNHNV and YYDKDF (reference sequence). In DNA, the CDR3 is TGTGCCACCGTGGTAAGCTTCGACAGGTCACTCTCTGGGGCCAACGTCCTGACTTTC. Protein product: CATVVSFDRSLSGANVLTF.

The gene calls are TRBV2 and TRBJ2-5, with 7 bases fitting TRBD1. The CDR3 extends over 12 amino acids. Germline lookup yields CDR1 SNHLY and CDR2 FYNNEI. V dropped 6 bases and J dropped 5; count of bases not matched to a gene: 3. The chain's CDR3 is CASSTGVETQYF. The CDR3 bases are TGTGCCAGCAGCACAGGGGTGGAGACCCAGTACTTC.

The genes are TRBV7-9 and TRBJ2-5; 8 bases are shared with TRBD2. CDR3 length equals 15 residues. In germline, CDR1 is SEHNR, CDR2 FQNEAQ (reference sequence). The trim removed 3 bases at V and 4 bases at J, leaving 7 bases unmatched. This CDR3 is CASSLAGGGRETQYF. CDR3 sequence (DNA): TGTGCCAGCAGCTTGGCGGGGGGCGGCAGAGAGACCCAGTACTTC.

V gene TRBV9 combines with J gene TRBJ1-5, with no clear D. The germline CDR1 and CDR2 sequences are SGDLS and YYNGEE. This CDR3 region has 14 residues. Trimming pared 0 bases from V and 4 bases from J, leaving 8 bases between. CDR3 sequence reads: CASSVEPGNQPQHF. DNA of the CDR3: TGTGCCAGCAGCGTAGAGCCGGGGAATCAGCCCCAGCATTTT.

The chain uses TRBV4-1 and TRBJ2-5, with 12 bases fitting TRBD2. The CDR3 has 15 amino acids. CDR1 and CDR2 (germline): MGHRA, YSYEKL. The junction had 6 bases not matched to a gene; V was cut back by 4 bases and J by 6 bases. CDR3 DNA: TGCGCCAGCAGCCCAGGACTAGCGGGGAAACAGACCCAGTACTTC. Its translation is CASSPGLAGKQTQYF.

The V and J genes are TRBV4-1 and TRBJ2-1; D ambiguous. The germline gives CDR1 MGHRA, CDR2 YSYEKL. The germline V and J ends were trimmed by 0 bases and 9 bases, with 6 bases remaining between them. The CDR3 is 12 residues long. DNA for the CDR3: TGCGCCAGCAGCCAAGATGGGCGTGAGCAGTTCTTC. This encodes CASSQDGREQFF.

The sample holds one count of this clone. The junction shows a germline mismatch at one end, possibly a read error. The V and J genes are TRBV7-9 and TRBJ2-1, with 10 bases lining up with TRBD2. From germline, CDR1 is SEHNR and CDR2 FQNEAQ (reference sequence). This CDR3 is built from 16 residues. The CDR3 here is CSSSSPIAGGANEQFF. CDR3 in DNA: TGTTCCAGCAGCTCCCCAATAGCGGGAGGTGCAAATGAGCAGTTCTTC.

The V call is TRBV4-1, the J call TRBJ2-4; D might be TRBD2 (5 bases). The V and J ends lost 0 bases and 8 bases respectively, with 17 bases between them. This CDR3 region has 16 residues. CDR1 and CDR2 (germline): MGHRA, YSYEKL. CDR3: CASSQDSGEGRDIQYF. Written as DNA, the CDR3 is TGCGCCAGCAGCCAAGATTCCGGGGAAGGGAGAGACATTCAGTACTTC.

CDR3 nucleotide sequence: TGTGCCAGCAGTACCACCGGGACAGGGATATCCTACGAGCAGTACTTC. It translates to CASSTTGTGISYEQYF. This chain connects TRBV28 to TRBJ2-7; 9 nucleotides align to TRBD1. The J segment lost 1 base and the V segment lost 5 bases, leaving 9 bases of the junction unmatched. Germline V gene sequence: CDR1 MDHEN, CDR2 SYDVKM. CDR3 length equals 16 residues. The full variable domain, completed using reference TRBV28 and TRBJ2-7, is DVKVTQSSRYLVKRTGEKVFLECVQDMDHENMFWYRQDPGLGLRLIYFSYDVKMKEKGDIPEGYSVSREKKERFSLILESASTNQTSMYLCASSTTGTGISYEQYFGPGTRLTVT.

This chain links TRBV5-1 with TRBJ1-3, with D uncertain. Germline V lookup: CDR1 SGHRS, CDR2 YFSETQ. V lost 0 bases and J lost 3, with 4 bases in between. CDR3 length equals 13 residues. CDR3 in amino acids: CASSLAGGNTIYF. Written as DNA, the CDR3 is TGCGCCAGCAGCTTGGCAGGTGGAAACACCATATATTTT.

The V and J genes are TRBV7-9 and TRBJ2-7; no reliable D call. Trimming took 5 bases from V and 1 from J, leaving 9 bases between them. This CDR3 comprises 13 residues. Germline assignment: CDR1 SEHNR and CDR2 FQNEAQ (reference sequence). The CDR3 loop is CASSDSSSYEQYF. CDR3 coding DNA: TGTGCCAGCAGCGACTCGAGTTCCTACGAGCAGTACTTC.

The CDR3 DNA sequence: TGTGCCTGGCGGACAAACGCCTACAATGAGCAGTTCTTC. This sequence encodes CAWRTNAYNEQFF. The chain combines TRBV30 with TRBJ2-1; D perhaps matches TRBD1 (5 bases). V lost 5 bases and J lost 2, with 10 bases in between. The CDR3 has 13 amino acids. CDR1 and CDR2 (germline): GTSNPN, SVGIG (reference sequence). Together with reference TRBV30 and TRBJ2-1, the CDR3 gives the full variable domain: SQTIHQWPATLVQPVGSPLSLECTVEGTSNPNLYWYRQAAGRGLQLLFYSVGIGQISSEVPQNLSASRPQDRQFILSSKKLLLSDSGFYLCAWRTNAYNEQFFGPGTRLTVL.

CDR3 bases: TGTGCCAGCAGCCGCGGACTAGGAGGGGACGAGCAGTACTTC. It codes for CASSRGLGGDEQYF. The rearrangement uses TRBV6-5 and TRBJ2-7, with 7 bases fitting TRBD2. Germline CDR1 is MNHEY and CDR2 is SVGAGI. The CDR3 spans 14 residues. Trimming at V came to 6 bases and at J to 5 bases, leaving 10 bases not matched to a gene.

The V gene is TRBV29-1, the J gene TRBJ1-1, with D possibly being TRBD1 (5 bases). CDR1 SQVTM and CDR2 ANQGSEA come from the germline V gene. The CDR3 spans 13 residues. Trimming took off 2 bases at V and 0 bases at J, with 7 bases between the two ends. The CDR3 bases are TGCAGCGTTGAAAAGGGGATGAACACTGAAGCTTTCTTT. Its protein product is CSVEKGMNTEAFF.

The rearrangement links TRBV19 to TRBJ1-6, with 7 nucleotides matching TRBD1. With V trimmed by 7 bases and J by 8 bases, 8 bases remained unmatched. CDR1 is LNHDA, CDR2 SQIVND, per germline (reference sequence). The CDR3 spans 14 residues. For the CDR3, the DNA is TGTGCCAGTACCTCGACAGGGACTTATTCACCCCTCCACTTT. Translation: CASTSTGTYSPLHF.

The chain combines TRBV30 with TRBJ2-6; maybe TRBD1 (5 bases). Germline values: CDR1 GTSNPN, CDR2 SVGIG (reference sequence). The CDR3 has 13 amino acids. The germline V and J ends were trimmed by 1 base and 6 bases, with 7 bases remaining between them. CDR3 nucleotide sequence: TGTGCCTGGAGTGGGGGCCCGGCCAACGTCCTGACTTTC. Encoded protein: CAWSGGPANVLTF.

The chain couples TRBV9 to TRBJ2-7; D may be TRBD1 (5 bases). In germline, CDR1 is SGDLS, CDR2 YYNGEE. The CDR3 runs 13 residues. V was pared by 2 bases and J by 6 bases, with 12 bases between. CDR3 loop: CASSVEGAGEQYF. The DNA of the CDR3 is TGTGCCAGCAGCGTTGAAGGGGCTGGCGAGCAGTACTTC.

The chain combines TRBV19 with TRBJ1-4; TRBD1 matches at 9 bases. This CDR3 has 18 amino acids. The germline V gene has CDR1 LNHDA and CDR2 SQIVND (reference sequence). Trimming cost V 4 bases and J 7 bases; bases outside gene matches: 16. CDR3 bases: TGTGCCAGTAGTACCACACGCCGGCGGGGACAGGGTCGTGAAAAACTGTTTTTT. Translated: CASSTTRRRGQGREKLFF.

The DNA of the CDR3 is TGTGCCAGTAGTATAGGGCAGGGTTATAGCAATCAGCCCCAGCATTTT. Its protein product is CASSIGQGYSNQPQHF. The rearrangement uses TRBV19 and TRBJ1-5; tentatively, D is TRBD1 (5 bases). The CDR3 consists of 16 residues. CDR1 is LNHDA and CDR2 is SQIVND in the germline V gene (reference sequence). Trimming cost V 1 base and J 0 bases, with 10 bases left between them.

The chain employs TRBV19 and TRBJ2-6; 8 bases are shared with TRBD1. Germline V CDR1 and CDR2: LNHDA, SQIVND (reference sequence). This CDR3 spans 15 amino acids. V shed 10 bases and J 3 bases; nucleotides not matched to a gene: 8. In DNA, the CDR3 is TGTGCCACCGGACAGGGCTGGGGTGGGGCCAACGTCCTGACTTTC. Encoded protein: CATGQGWGGANVLTF.